Described below is a single T cell receptor beta chain sequence and its context. No antigen is known for it. Base qualities are not provided; no much larger clone lies one nucleotide away. The sample is drawn from a study of T cell responses to AZD1222 COVID-19 vaccine (dated by TCRdb to the early 2020s). In the study overall: AZD1222 recipients given second doses at about 4 weeks or at about 12 weeks were pooled, since spike-specific TCR depth and breadth were not found to differ between the two schedules. TCR sequencing was performed for roughly 240 trial participants, of whom 200 to 210 were given two doses of AZD1222 and some 26 were given two doses of MenACWY control vaccine. Trial participants were enrolled by age into subgroups of 18-55, 56-69 and 70-plus years, and about 150, 27 and 61 TCR-sequenced participants, respectively, were included in these subgroups. The paper as a whole reports these results and caveats: Conclusions about previously exposed vaccinees are limited, since just 6 or 7 AZD1222 recipients were seropositive for SARS-CoV-2 at baseline. Participants were mostly white British, with more females than males. The authors suggested clonal diversity may have been underestimated. Because no samples from the day 14 peak response were available, repertoires could be characterized only after the peak T cell response. A significant rise in spike-specific TCR breadth and depth was observed after two AZD1222 doses relative to day 0 and relative to MenACWY recipients. Nearly half of unique spike-specific TCRs reportedly recognized epitopes outside regions mutated in the B.1.351 and B.1.1.7 variants. The vaccine-associated CD4 TCRs covered the entire spike protein, and the dominant responses fell in regions 160-218 and 743-854. The 56-69-year group was small, and its depth increase did not reach significance, likely because of low power.

The CDR3 regions of human TCRbeta chains were subjected to immunosequencing. Per the source publication's procedure: TCRs in the repertoires were matched against a reference library of SARS-CoV-2-specific TCRs that had been generated with the MIRA antigen-specificity platform. Breadth meant the fraction of unique TCRs that were SARS-CoV-2-associated, whereas depth meant the fraction of total T cells that were SARS-CoV-2-associated. Using the MIRA data, each spike-specific TCR was assigned both to the spike region to which the TCR was reactive and to a CD4 or CD8 class. Log10-transformed breadth and depth values were compared by one-way ANOVA with Sidak's multiple comparisons tests. TCRdb obtained this table from immuneACCESS and retained in-frame rearrangements with V and J assigned. These tables miss some clones; where compared with another copy, unresolved V genes account for less than half of the shortfall, and the remainder is unexplained. V and J calls and clone size are given by that table; D and trimming were obtained from the DNA. The sample has some 140,000 clones on record, more than 75% of them singletons. The ten largest clones take up about 20% of the sample.

The CDR3, from cysteine to phenylalanine, totals 15 residues. The entry retains the CDR3 DNA only, 45 bases that are in frame from base 1. CDR1 and CDR2 are drawn from the germline V gene: SGDLS, YYNGEE. V sheds 1 base and J sheds 1 base, leaving 10 bases between their ends. What this sample's time point label stands for: baseline before first vaccination. The vaccinee samples were drawn from two UK trials, COV001 and COV002, one of which was a single-blind randomized controlled phase 2/3 trial testing AZD1222 (ChAdOx1 nCoV-19) in healthy adults. For TCRbeta chain sequencing, PBMC samples were collected from trial participants at day 0 and at day 28 after the second dose.

The sample consisted of peripheral blood, taken on day 0 of AZD1222 vaccination. Recombination connected TRBV9 to TRBJ2-3, with the D segment identity uncertain. The TCR sequence derives from an adult in good health. The CDR3 has the sequence CASSVRFGRTDTQYF. The bases are TGTGCCAGCAGCGTACGGTTCGGACGCACAGATACGCAGTATTTT. The reference TRBV9 and TRBJ2-3 proteins fill in what lies around the CDR3, so the full variable domain reads DSGVTQTPKHLITATGQRVTLRCSPRSGDLSVYWYQQSLDQGLQFLIQYYNGEERAKGNILERFSAQQFPDLHSELNLSSLELGDSALYFCASSVRFGRTDTQYFGPGTRLTVL.